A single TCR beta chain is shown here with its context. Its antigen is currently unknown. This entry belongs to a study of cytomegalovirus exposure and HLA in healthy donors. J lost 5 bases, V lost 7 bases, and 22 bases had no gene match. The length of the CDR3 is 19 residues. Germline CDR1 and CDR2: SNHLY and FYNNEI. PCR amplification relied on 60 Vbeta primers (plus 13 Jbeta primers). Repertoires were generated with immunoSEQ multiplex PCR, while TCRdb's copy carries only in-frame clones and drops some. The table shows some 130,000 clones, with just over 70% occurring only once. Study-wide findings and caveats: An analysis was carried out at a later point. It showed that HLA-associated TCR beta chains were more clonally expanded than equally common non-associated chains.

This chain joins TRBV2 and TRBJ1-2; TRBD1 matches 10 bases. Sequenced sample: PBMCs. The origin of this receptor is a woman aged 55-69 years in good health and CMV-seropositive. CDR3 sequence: CASTEPPGQGNRARYGYTF. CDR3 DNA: TGTGCCAGCACCGAACCTCCGGGACAGGGGAATAGGGCTAGGTATGGCTACACCTTC.